Given below is one TCR beta chain in context. Its target is unknown. This CDR3 is 14 amino acids long. The sample belongs to a study of T cell responses to AZD1222 COVID-19 vaccine. Clones were sequenced by immunoSEQ multiplex PCR, and TCRdb holds only the in-frame ones, with some missing. The sample lists around 140,000 clones; approximately 85% were seen once. Regarding the study as a whole: In a largely white British group with more females than males, clonal diversity was possibly underestimated. No repertoire was sampled before or during the peak T cell response, only after it. Increases in Spike-specific TCR breadth and depth were seen after two AZD1222 doses.

The source was peripheral blood, collected 28 days after the second dose of the MenACWY control vaccine. The receptor comes from an adult who received the MenACWY meningococcal vaccine as a control. The chain employs TRBV21-1 and TRBJ2-5; the table calls TRBD1, which could not be checked here. TRBV21-1 is assigned pseudogene status. Written as DNA, the CDR3 is TGTGCCAGCAGCAATCGGGACAGGGACGAGACCCAGTACTTC. The encoded protein is CASSNRDRDETQYF.